This TCR beta chain was sequenced in a study of cytomegalovirus exposure and HLA in healthy donors. Study-level background: Around four fifths of 398 genotyped donors fell in the Caucasian-associated ancestry cluster. Study-level points and caveats: When analyzed later, a missense DCLRE1C variant was found to be linked to TCR beta V- and J-gene trimming. As confirmed in vitro, a few CMV-associated chains were specific for CMV antigens. Most CMV-associated TCR beta chains were later found to appear HLA-restricted.

The PCR contained 60 Vbeta and 13 Jbeta primers. Sequencing used immunoSEQ multiplex PCR; TCRdb keeps in-frame clones, though not all of them. The table shows approximately 100,000 clones, with roughly three quarters occurring only once. About this clone itself: The antigen remains unidentified.

Per germline, CDR1 SGHVS and CDR2 FQNEAQ. The V and J ends lost 3 bases and 5 bases respectively, with 10 bases between them. This CDR3 contains 13 residues. This receptor was obtained from a woman aged 45-65 years in good health and CMV-seropositive. The chain has TRBV7-8 and TRBJ1-1, with D perhaps matching TRBD1 (6 bases). Sequences were obtained from PBMCs. CDR3 protein: CASSFKQGTEAFF. The CDR3 DNA sequence: TGTGCCAGCAGCTTTAAACAGGGTACTGAAGCTTTCTTT.